One and the same sample provided the 5 T cell receptor beta chains below, sequenced in a study of control samples from healthy donors and cancer patients. Assay used: immunoSEQ multiplex PCR; TCRdb lists only in-frame clones, some missing. The data show around 100,000 clones, roughly nine tenths seen once. Sample: blood. The origin of the receptors is a woman aged 50 to 60 in good health.

This clone was seen only once. The rearrangement uses TRBV5-6 and TRBJ1-5; tentative D call: TRBD1 (5 bases). The CDR3 is 17 amino acids. V gave up 0 bases and J gave up 0 bases, with 13 bases separating them. Germline V lookup: CDR1 SGHDT, CDR2 YYEEEE. The CDR3 DNA follows: TGTGCCAGCAGCTTGGGAGCGGCAGGGCTTAGCAATCAGCCCCAGCATTTT. It specifies CASSLGAAGLSNQPQHF.

The chain recombines TRBV18 with TRBJ1-5, with D possibly TRBD1 on 5 matching bases. Trimming removed 6 bases at V and 4 bases at J, with 10 bases between. The germline V gene encodes CDR1 KGHSH and CDR2 LQKENI. The CDR3 is 13 amino acids. DNA for the CDR3: TGTGCCAGCTCGGTGGGGGGTAATCAGCCCCAGCATTTT. This sequence encodes CASSVGGNQPQHF.

This chain connects TRBV11-2 to TRBJ2-7; 14 bases line up with TRBD2. This CDR3 contains 16 residues. Germline V gene lookup returns CDR1 SGHAT and CDR2 FQNNGV. V lost 5 bases and J lost 4; bases outside the gene matches: 7. CDR3 coding DNA: TGTGCCAGCAGCCCCGGGACTAGCGGGGGCCGATACGAGCAGTACTTC. Translated, it gives CASSPGTSGGRYEQYF.

The rearrangement uses TRBV6-2 or TRBV6-3 and TRBJ1-5; 8 nucleotides align to TRBD1. The V segment lost 3 bases and the J segment 0 bases; nucleotides outside the gene matches: 7. Germline CDR1 and CDR2: MNHEY and SVGEGT. The CDR3 extends over 17 amino acids. CDR3 DNA: TGTGCCAGCAGTTATCAGTCAGGGGGCTATAGCAATCAGCCCCAGCATTTT. Residues: CASSYQSGGYSNQPQHF.

This clone was seen just once. V usage is TRBV7-9 and J usage is TRBJ1-2; weak D call: TRBD1 (5 bases). Trimming pared 5 bases from V and 0 bases from J, leaving 10 bases between. The CDR3 spans 14 residues. In germline, CDR1 is SEHNR, CDR2 FQNEAQ (reference sequence). The DNA of the CDR3 is TGTGCCAGCAGCGTCATGGGGGCTAACTATGGCTACACCTTC. Its translation: CASSVMGANYGYTF.